One sample yielded the 21 T cell receptor beta chains listed below, sequenced in a study of blood T cell repertoires in COVID-19. Clones were sequenced by immunoSEQ multiplex PCR, and TCRdb holds only the in-frame ones, with some missing. The sample yields around 250,000 clones, less than 90% seen once. Sequencing was carried out using peripheral blood. Receptor source: a woman aged 40-49 years who had recovered from COVID-19.

This chain links TRBV19 with TRBJ1-6; 10 bases map to TRBD1. The CDR3 is 18 residues long. The V gene end was trimmed by 10 bases and the J gene end by 0 bases; junction bases not matched to a gene: 12. CDR1 is LNHDA, CDR2 SQIVND, per germline (reference sequence). Here the CDR3 reads CATARTGGISSYNSPLHF. The DNA of the CDR3 is TGTGCCACCGCCAGGACAGGGGGAATTAGCTCCTATAATTCACCCCTCCACTTT.

The J gene is TRBJ1-2, the V gene TRBV28, with TRBD1 matching 10 bases. The CDR3 sequence is 14 residues long. Germline trimming cut 4 bases from V and 8 bases from J; bases unmatched to any gene: 7. Per the germline V gene, CDR1 is MDHEN and CDR2 is SYDVKM. CDR3 coding DNA: TGTGCCAGCAGTTCCCCGGACAGGGGGAGAGGCTACACCTTC. Translated: CASSSPDRGRGYTF.

The chain links TRBV6-5 to TRBJ2-3; TRBD1 is a possible D gene (6 bases). Trimming took 7 bases from V and 1 from J, leaving 9 bases between them. CDR3 length equals 13 residues. CDR1 is MNHEY, CDR2 SVGAGI, per germline. The CDR3 nucleotides are TGTGCCAGCATGGCAGGGGGCACAGATACGCAGTATTTT. Translation: CASMAGGTDTQYF.

The chain is built from TRBV5-6 and TRBJ1-6; weak D call: TRBD1 (6 bases). The V gene lost 3 bases and the J gene lost 10 bases, with 17 bases spanning the gap. Germline loops: CDR1 SGHDT, CDR2 YYEEEE. This CDR3 spans 15 amino acids. CDR3 bases: TGTGCCAGCAGCTGGGGATGGACAGCTGGGTCACCCCTCCACTTT. This sequence encodes CASSWGWTAGSPLHF. Based on the CDR3 plus reference TRBV5-6 and TRBJ1-6, the full variable domain is DAGVTQSPTHLIKTRGQQVTLRCSPKSGHDTVSWYQQALGQGPQFIFQYYEEEERQRGNFPDRFSGHQFPNYSSELNVNALLLGDSALYLCASSWGWTAGSPLHFGNGTRLTVT.

This CDR3 is CASRSEGRGRTDTQYF. The CDR3, as DNA: TGTGCCAGCCGATCTGAGGGCAGGGGGCGTACAGATACGCAGTATTTT. The rearrangement uses TRBV28 and TRBJ2-3, with 8 bases matching TRBD1. V was pared by 8 bases and J by 3 bases, with 13 bases of the junction left unmatched. The CDR3 contains 16 residues. The germline V gene encodes CDR1 MDHEN and CDR2 SYDVKM.

This clone has a handful of counts. The V gene is TRBV6-5, the J gene TRBJ2-3, with D hard to call. Germline lookup yields CDR1 MNHEY and CDR2 SVGAGI. V was shortened by 6 bases and J by 4 bases, with 8 bases between the two germline ends. The CDR3 runs to 12 residues. The CDR3 coding sequence is TGTGCCAGCAGAGGAGTGGCAGATACGCAGTATTTT. Amino acid sequence: CASRGVADTQYF.

The chain couples TRBV7-9 to TRBJ2-1, with 12 nucleotides matching TRBD1. Germline V gene data show CDR1 as SEHNR and CDR2 as FQNEAQ (reference sequence). This CDR3 has 16 amino acids. V shed 4 bases, J shed 7 bases, and the junction held 8 bases outside the gene matches. The CDR3 spells CASSSLGTGGSNEQFF. The CDR3 nucleotides read TGTGCCAGCAGCTCGCTGGGGACAGGGGGCTCAAATGAGCAGTTCTTC.

This clone was seen a handful of times. The chain links TRBV19 to TRBJ1-1, with D uncertain. Per germline, CDR1 LNHDA and CDR2 SQIVND (reference sequence). The CDR3 totals 13 residues. The V and J ends lost 10 bases and 6 bases respectively, with 18 bases between them. CDR3 nucleotides: TGTGCCATCAGTCCGGACGGGGAGGCTGAAGCTTTCTTT. It specifies CAISPDGEAEAFF.

The DNA for the CDR3 is TGTGCCAGCAGCTTAGGGGGGAGGTCCTACAATGAGCAGTTCTTC. Translated: CASSLGGRSYNEQFF. The chain has TRBV7-9 and TRBJ2-1, with D possibly TRBD2 on 6 matching bases. With 1 base removed from V and 1 base from J, the gap between germline ends came to 8 bases. The CDR3 runs 15 residues. Per germline, CDR1 SEHNR and CDR2 FQNEAQ (reference sequence).

The chain is built from TRBV2 and TRBJ2-3; 10 positions match TRBD1. Germline V gene sequence: CDR1 SNHLY, CDR2 FYNNEI. V trimming: 1 base; J trimming: 4 bases; junction bases outside the gene matches: 8. There are 17 residues in the CDR3. CDR3 sequence (DNA): TGTGCCAGCAGTGAAGTTTTAGGGGACAGGGGCGCAGATACGCAGTATTTT. Protein product: CASSEVLGDRGADTQYF.

V gene TRBV24-1 combines with J gene TRBJ2-5; no definite D call. The germline CDR1 and CDR2 sequences are KGHDR and SFDVKD. V shed 11 bases and J shed 2 bases, with 14 bases lying between them. This CDR3 is built from 13 residues. The CDR3 spells CAISSGPQETQYF. The CDR3 DNA is TGTGCCATCTCTTCTGGGCCGCAAGAGACCCAGTACTTC.

The rearrangement uses TRBV24-1 and TRBJ2-3; possibly TRBD2 for D (6 bases). Germline-derived CDR1 and CDR2 are KGHDR and SFDVKD. V was shortened by 5 bases and J by 1 base, with 9 bases between the two germline ends. The CDR3 sequence is 14 residues long. Here the CDR3 reads CATSVGSRTDTQYF. DNA for the CDR3: TGTGCCACCAGTGTCGGGAGTCGCACAGATACGCAGTATTTT.

V gene TRBV7-9 combines with J gene TRBJ2-2; a possible D gene is TRBD2 (5 bases). The V gene lost 2 bases and the J gene lost 0 bases, with 13 bases spanning the gap. Germline values: CDR1 SEHNR, CDR2 FQNEAQ (reference sequence). The CDR3 extends over 17 amino acids. This CDR3 is CASSLSGGLANTGELFF. The CDR3 coding sequence is TGTGCCAGCAGCTTATCGGGCGGACTCGCGAACACCGGGGAGCTGTTTTTT.

The rearrangement uses TRBV28 and TRBJ2-7; D not resolved. Trimming cost V 4 bases and J 0 bases, with 13 bases left between them. The germline V gene encodes CDR1 MDHEN and CDR2 SYDVKM. There are 15 residues in the CDR3. The CDR3 coding sequence is TGTGCCAGCAGTTCCCTTAGTGTAGCCTCCTACGAGCAGTACTTC. Translated: CASSSLSVASYEQYF.

CDR3 region: CASSPRVRGDDYGYTF. The CDR3 nucleotides read TGTGCCAGCAGCCCACGAGTACGCGGGGACGACTATGGCTACACCTTC. V usage is TRBV11-1 and J usage is TRBJ1-2; D may be TRBD1 (5 bases). The CDR3 length is 16 residues. Trimming removed 5 bases from V and 3 bases from J, with 19 bases in between. The germline gives CDR1 SGHAT, CDR2 FQDESV (reference sequence).

The CDR3 region is CASSPRLQYDRVVEKLFF. As DNA, the CDR3 is TGCGCCAGCAGCCCGCGGTTGCAGTATGACAGGGTGGTTGAAAAACTGTTTTTT. This chain links TRBV5-1 with TRBJ1-4; TRBD1 agrees at 7 bases. This CDR3 has 18 amino acids. The trim removed 4 bases at V and 7 bases at J, leaving 19 bases unmatched. Germline values: CDR1 SGHRS, CDR2 YFSETQ.

The rearrangement uses TRBV6-6 and TRBJ2-3; D is ambiguous. This CDR3 comprises 15 residues. CDR1 and CDR2 (germline): MNHNY, SVGAGI (reference sequence). V was pared by 2 bases and J by 2 bases, with 11 bases between. CDR3 in amino acids: CASSYPGSLTDTQYF. For the CDR3, the DNA is TGTGCCAGCAGTTACCCAGGCAGCCTCACAGATACGCAGTATTTT.

The chain links TRBV2 to TRBJ1-2, with D tentatively TRBD1 (6 bases). The CDR3 loop spans 15 amino acids. Deletions cut 6 bases from V and 2 bases from J, with 16 bases between. Germline assignment: CDR1 SNHLY and CDR2 FYNNEI. CDR3 nucleotides: TGTGCCAGCAGGGACACAGGGCTTACCAACTATGGCTACACCTTC. It translates to CASRDTGLTNYGYTF.

In its sample, this clone was seen once. V usage is TRBV28 and J usage is TRBJ1-5; maybe TRBD1 (6 bases). V dropped 3 bases and J dropped 9 bases, with 18 bases sitting between them. This CDR3 has 15 amino acids. Germline values: CDR1 MDHEN, CDR2 SYDVKM. CDR3 DNA sequence: TGTGCCAGCAGTTTTATGGGGGGGCCCAAGGGGCCCCAGCATTTT. This codes for CASSFMGGPKGPQHF. The full variable domain, with the rest looked up from reference TRBV28 and TRBJ1-5, is DVKVTQSSRYLVKRTGEKVFLECVQDMDHENMFWYRQDPGLGLRLIYFSYDVKMKEKGDIPEGYSVSREKKERFSLILESASTNQTSMYLCASSFMGGPKGPQHFGDGTRLSIL.

The CDR3 nucleotides read TGCGCCAGCAGCTCTGGGGGGGACCGGGTGGCTTTCTTT. Translated, it gives CASSSGGDRVAFF. The chain recombines TRBV5-1 with TRBJ1-1; a weak D match, TRBD1 (5 bases). This CDR3 has 13 amino acids. CDR1 SGHRS and CDR2 YFSETQ come from the germline V gene. With 3 bases removed from V and 11 bases from J, the gap between germline ends came to 17 bases.

V gene TRBV4-2 combines with J gene TRBJ2-2; tentatively, D is TRBD2 (5 bases). Germline CDR1 reads LGHNA; CDR2 reads YNFKEQ. The V end lost 0 bases, the J end lost 8 bases, and 7 bases lay between the germline ends. The CDR3 runs to 13 residues. This chain's CDR3 is CASSQEREGELFF. In DNA form, the CDR3 reads TGTGCCAGCAGCCAAGAAAGGGAGGGGGAGCTGTTTTTT.